The present entry profiles one TCR beta chain with its context. Profiled with immunoSEQ multiplex PCR; TCRdb holds only in-frame clones, not every one. Among some 65,000 clones listed, around 86% were seen once. This specimen comes from a study of identifying expanded T cells in peripheral blood. The CDR3 spans 12 residues. Trimming stripped 1 base from V and 5 bases from J, with 7 bases between. CDR1 SGHNT and CDR2 YYREEE come from the germline V gene (reference sequence). Sample: blood. This sequence originates from a person between 18 and 75 years old in good health. The rearrangement joins TRBV5-4 to TRBJ2-7; D is unresolved. The CDR3 protein is CASSLFGNEQYF. CDR3 sequence (DNA): TGTGCCAGCAGCTTGTTCGGTAACGAGCAGTACTTC.